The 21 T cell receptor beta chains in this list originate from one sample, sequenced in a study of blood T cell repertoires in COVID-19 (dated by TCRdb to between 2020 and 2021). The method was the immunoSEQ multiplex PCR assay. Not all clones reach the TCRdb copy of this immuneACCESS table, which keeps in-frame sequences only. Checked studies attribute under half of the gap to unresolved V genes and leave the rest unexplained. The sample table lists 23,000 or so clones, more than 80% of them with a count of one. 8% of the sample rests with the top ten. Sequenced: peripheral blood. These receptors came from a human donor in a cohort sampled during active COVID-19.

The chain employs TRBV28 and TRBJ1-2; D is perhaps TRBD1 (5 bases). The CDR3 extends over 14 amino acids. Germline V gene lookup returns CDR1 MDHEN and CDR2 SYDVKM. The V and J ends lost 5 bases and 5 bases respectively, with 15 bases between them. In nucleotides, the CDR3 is TGTGCCAGCAGTACGCTAACAGGAGAATATGGCTACACCTTC. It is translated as CASSTLTGEYGYTF.

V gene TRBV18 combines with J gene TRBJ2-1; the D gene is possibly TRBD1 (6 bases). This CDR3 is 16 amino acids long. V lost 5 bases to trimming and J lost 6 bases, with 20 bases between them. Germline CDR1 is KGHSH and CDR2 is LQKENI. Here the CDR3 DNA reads TGTGCCAGCTCAGCAAGAACAGGGTTCTGGTCCAATGAGCAGTTCTTC. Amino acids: CASSARTGFWSNEQFF.

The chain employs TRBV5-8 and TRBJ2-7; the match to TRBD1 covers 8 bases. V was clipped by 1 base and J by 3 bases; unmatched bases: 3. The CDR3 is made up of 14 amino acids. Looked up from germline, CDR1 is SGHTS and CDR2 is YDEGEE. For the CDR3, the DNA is TGTGCCAGCAGCTTGCTAGGACAGGGCTACGAGCAGTACTTC. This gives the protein CASSLLGQGYEQYF.

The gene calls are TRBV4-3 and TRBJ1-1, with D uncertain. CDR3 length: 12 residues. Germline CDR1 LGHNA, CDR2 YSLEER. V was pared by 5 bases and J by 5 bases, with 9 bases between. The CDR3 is CASSNDWTEAFF. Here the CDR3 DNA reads TGCGCCAGCAGCAACGACTGGACTGAAGCTTTCTTT.

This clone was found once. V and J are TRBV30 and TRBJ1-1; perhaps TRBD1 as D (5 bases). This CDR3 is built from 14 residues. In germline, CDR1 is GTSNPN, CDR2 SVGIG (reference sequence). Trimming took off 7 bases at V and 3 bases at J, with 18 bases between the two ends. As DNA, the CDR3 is TGTGCCTTTTCCAGGGCTGCAGAGTACACTGAAGCTTTCTTT. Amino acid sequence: CAFSRAAEYTEAFF.

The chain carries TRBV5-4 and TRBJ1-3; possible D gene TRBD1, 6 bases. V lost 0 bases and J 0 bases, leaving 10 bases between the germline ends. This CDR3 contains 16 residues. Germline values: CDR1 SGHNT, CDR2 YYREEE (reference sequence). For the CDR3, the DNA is TGTGCCAGCAGCTTGGAGGGACAAACCTCTGGAAACACCATATATTTT. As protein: CASSLEGQTSGNTIYF.

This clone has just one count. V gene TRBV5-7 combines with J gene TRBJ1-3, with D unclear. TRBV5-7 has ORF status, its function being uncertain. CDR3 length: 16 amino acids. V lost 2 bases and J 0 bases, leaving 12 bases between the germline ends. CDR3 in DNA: TGTGCCAGCAGCTTTACACACTACTGCTCTGGAAACACCATATATTTT. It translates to CASSFTHYCSGNTIYF.

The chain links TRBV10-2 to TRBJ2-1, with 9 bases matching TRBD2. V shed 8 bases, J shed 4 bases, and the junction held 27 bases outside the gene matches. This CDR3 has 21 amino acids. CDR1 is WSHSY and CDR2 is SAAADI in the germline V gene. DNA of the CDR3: TGCGCCAGCCGAAGGCGTCATGGGGTTGGACAGCGGGAGGTCTTTTACAATGAGCAGTTCTTC. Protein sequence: CASRRRHGVGQREVFYNEQFF.

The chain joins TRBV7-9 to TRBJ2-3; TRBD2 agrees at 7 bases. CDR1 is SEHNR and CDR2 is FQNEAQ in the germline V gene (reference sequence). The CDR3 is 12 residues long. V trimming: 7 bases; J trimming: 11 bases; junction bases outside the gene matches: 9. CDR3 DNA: TGTGCCAGCACCGCTAGCGGTACCGGGCAGTATTTT. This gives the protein CASTASGTGQYF. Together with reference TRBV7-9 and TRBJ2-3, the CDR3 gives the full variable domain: DTGVSQNPRHKITKRGQNVTFRCDPISEHNRLYWYRQTLGQGPEFLTYFQNEAQLEKSRLLSDRFSAERPKGSFSTLEIQRTEQGDSAMYLCASTASGTGQYFGPGTRLTVL.

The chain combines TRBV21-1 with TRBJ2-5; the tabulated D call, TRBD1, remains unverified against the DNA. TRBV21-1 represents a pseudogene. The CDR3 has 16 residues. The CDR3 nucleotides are TGTGCCAGCAGCAAAGCGCAGGAAGGGGTGGGCGAGACCCAGTACTTC. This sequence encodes CASSKAQEGVGETQYF.

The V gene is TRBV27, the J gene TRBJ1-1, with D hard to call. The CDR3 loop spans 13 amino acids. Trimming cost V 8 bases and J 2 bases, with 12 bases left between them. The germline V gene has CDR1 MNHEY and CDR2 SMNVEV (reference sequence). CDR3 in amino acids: CASGARLNTEAFF. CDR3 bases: TGTGCCAGCGGAGCCCGTCTCAACACTGAAGCTTTCTTT.

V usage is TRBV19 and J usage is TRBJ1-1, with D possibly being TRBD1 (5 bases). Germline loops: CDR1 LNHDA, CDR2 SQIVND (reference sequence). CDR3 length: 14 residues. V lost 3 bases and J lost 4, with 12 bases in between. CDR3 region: CASSIRVRGTEAFF. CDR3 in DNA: TGTGCCAGTAGTATCAGGGTGCGGGGCACTGAAGCTTTCTTT.

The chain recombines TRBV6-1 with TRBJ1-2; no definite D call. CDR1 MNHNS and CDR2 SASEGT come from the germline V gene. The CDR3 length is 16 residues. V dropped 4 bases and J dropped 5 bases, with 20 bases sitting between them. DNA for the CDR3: TGTGCCAGCAGTGTCCGAGGACTCCCTGGGTTTTATGGCTACACCTTC. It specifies CASSVRGLPGFYGYTF.

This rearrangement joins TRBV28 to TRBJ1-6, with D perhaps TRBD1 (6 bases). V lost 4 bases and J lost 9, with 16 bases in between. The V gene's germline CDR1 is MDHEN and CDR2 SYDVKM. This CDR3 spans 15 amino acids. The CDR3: CASSSGQGNGSPLHF. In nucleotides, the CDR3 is TGTGCCAGCAGTTCCGGGCAGGGGAATGGTTCACCCCTCCACTTT.

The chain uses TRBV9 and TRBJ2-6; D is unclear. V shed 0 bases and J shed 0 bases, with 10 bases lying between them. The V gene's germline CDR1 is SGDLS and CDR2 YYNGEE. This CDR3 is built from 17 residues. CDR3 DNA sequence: TGTGCCAGCAGCGTAGCTGGAGCCGGCTCTGGGGCCAACGTCCTGACTTTC. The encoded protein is CASSVAGAGSGANVLTF.

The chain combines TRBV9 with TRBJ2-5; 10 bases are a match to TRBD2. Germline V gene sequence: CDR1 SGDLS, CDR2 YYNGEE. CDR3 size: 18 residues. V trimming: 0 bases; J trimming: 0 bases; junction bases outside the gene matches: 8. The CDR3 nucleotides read TGTGCCAGCAGCGTAGGGGCTAGCGGGGGCCGGTACCAAGAGACCCAGTACTTC. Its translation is CASSVGASGGRYQETQYF.

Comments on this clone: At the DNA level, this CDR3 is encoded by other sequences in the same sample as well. The CDR3 nucleotides are TGTGCCAGCAGTTACTCGAAGTTGGACTCCGGCTACGAGCAGTACTTC. This encodes CASSYSKLDSGYEQYF. The chain carries TRBV6-2 or TRBV6-3 and TRBJ2-7; the D gene is possibly TRBD2 (5 bases). Germline assignment: CDR1 MNHEY and CDR2 SVGEGT. The CDR3 has 16 residues. V lost 0 bases and J 3 bases, leaving 15 bases between the germline ends.

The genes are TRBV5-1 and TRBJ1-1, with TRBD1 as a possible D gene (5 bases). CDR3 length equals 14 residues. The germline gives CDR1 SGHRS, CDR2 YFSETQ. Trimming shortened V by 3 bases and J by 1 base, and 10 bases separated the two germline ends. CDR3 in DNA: TGCGCCAGCAGCTCAAGCGGGGGGAACACTGAAGCTTTCTTT. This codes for CASSSSGGNTEAFF.

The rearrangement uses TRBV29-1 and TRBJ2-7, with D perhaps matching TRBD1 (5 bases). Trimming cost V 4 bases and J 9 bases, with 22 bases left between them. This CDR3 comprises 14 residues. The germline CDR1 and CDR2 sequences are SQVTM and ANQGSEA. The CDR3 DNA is TGCAGCGTTGGGCGACAGTTTCCCTCTATGACGCAGTACTTC. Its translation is CSVGRQFPSMTQYF.

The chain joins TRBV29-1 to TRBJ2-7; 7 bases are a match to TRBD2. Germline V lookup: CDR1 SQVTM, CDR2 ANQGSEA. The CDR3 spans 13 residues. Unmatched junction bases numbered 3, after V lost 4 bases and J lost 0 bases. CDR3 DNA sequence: TGCAGCGTTGTGGGAGGGTCCTCCTACGAGCAGTACTTC. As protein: CSVVGGSSYEQYF.

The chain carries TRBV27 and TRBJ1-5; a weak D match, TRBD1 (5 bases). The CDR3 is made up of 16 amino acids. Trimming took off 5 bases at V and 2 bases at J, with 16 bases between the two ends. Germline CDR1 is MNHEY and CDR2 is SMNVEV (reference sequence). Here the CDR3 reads CASSTAQGFGNQPQHF. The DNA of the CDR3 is TGTGCCAGCAGTACAGCCCAGGGATTTGGCAATCAGCCCCAGCATTTT.